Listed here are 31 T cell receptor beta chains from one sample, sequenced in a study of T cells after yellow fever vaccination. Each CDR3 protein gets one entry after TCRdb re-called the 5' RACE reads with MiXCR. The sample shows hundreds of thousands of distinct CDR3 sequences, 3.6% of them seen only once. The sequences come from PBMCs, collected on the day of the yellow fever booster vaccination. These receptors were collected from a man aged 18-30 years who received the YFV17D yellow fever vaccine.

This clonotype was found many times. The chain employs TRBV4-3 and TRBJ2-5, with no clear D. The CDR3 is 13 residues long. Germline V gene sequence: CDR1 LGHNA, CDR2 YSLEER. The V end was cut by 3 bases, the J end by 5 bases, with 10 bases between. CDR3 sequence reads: CASSQGREETQYF. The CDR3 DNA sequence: TGCGCCAGCAGCCAGGGTAGAGAGGAGACCCAGTACTTC.

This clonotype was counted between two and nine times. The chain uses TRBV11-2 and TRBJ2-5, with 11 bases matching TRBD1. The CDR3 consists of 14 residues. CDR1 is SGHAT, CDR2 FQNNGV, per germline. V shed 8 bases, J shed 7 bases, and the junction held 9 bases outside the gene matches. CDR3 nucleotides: TGTGCCAGCCGAGGACAGGGGGCGTCGGGGACCCAGTACTTC. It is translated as CASRGQGASGTQYF.

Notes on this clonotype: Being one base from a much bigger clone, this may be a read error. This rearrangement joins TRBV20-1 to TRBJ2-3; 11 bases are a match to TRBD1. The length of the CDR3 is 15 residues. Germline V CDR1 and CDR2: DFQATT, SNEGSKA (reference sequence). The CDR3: CSASSGQGATYTQYF. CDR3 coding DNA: TGCAGTGCTAGTTCCGGACAGGGGGCCACATATACGCAGTATTTT.

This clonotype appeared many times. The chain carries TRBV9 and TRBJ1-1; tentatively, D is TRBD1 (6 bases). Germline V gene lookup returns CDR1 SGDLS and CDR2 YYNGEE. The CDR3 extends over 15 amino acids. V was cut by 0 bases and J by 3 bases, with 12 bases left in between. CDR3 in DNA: TGTGCCAGCAGCGTAGTCGCAGGGGCGTACACTGAAGCTTTCTTT. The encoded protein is CASSVVAGAYTEAFF.

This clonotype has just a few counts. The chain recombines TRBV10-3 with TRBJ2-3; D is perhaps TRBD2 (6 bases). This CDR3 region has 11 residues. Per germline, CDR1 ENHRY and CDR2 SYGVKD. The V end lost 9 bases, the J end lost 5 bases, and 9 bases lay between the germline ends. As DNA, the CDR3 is TGTGCCATAGGAGGGAGAGATACGCAGTATTTT. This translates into CAIGGRDTQYF.

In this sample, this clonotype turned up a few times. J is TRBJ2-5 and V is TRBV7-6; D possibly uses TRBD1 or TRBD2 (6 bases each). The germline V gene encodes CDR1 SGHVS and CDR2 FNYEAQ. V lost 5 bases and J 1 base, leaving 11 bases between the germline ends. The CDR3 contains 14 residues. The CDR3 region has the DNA TGTGCCAGCAGCGGAGGGACACCCCAAGAGACCCAGTACTTC. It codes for CASSGGTPQETQYF.

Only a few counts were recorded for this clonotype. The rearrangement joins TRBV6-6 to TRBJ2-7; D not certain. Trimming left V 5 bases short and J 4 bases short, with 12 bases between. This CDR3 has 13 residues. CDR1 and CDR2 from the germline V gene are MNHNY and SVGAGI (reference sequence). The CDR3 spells CASSGNNGYEQYF. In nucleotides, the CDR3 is TGTGCCAGCAGTGGAAATAACGGGTACGAGCAGTACTTC.

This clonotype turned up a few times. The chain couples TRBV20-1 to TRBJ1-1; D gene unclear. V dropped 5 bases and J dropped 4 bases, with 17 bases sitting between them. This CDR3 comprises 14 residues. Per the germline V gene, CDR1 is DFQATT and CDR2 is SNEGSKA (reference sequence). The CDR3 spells CSAFSPPSPTEAFF. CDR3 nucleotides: TGCAGTGCTTTCTCCCCCCCCAGCCCCACTGAAGCTTTCTTT.

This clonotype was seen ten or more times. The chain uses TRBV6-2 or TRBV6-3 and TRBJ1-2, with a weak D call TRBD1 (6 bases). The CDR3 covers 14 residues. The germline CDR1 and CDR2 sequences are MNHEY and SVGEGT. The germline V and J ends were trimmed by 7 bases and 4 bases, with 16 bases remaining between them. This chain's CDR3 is CASTDSGQFYGYTF. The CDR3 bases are TGTGCCAGCACCGATTCTGGACAGTTCTATGGCTACACCTTC.

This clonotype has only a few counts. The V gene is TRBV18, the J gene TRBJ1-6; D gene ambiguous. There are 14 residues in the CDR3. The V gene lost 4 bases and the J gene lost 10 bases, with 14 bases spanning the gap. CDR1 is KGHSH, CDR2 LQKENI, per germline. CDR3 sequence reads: CASSLRVSGSPLHF. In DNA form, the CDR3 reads TGTGCCAGCTCACTCCGGGTTTCGGGGTCACCCCTCCACTTT.

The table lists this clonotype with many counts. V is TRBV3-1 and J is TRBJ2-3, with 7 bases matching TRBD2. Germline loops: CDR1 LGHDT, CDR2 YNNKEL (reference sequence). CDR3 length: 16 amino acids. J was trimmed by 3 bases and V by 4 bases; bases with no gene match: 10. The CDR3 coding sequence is TGTGCCAGCAGCCCCCTTTGGGGGGGGTCAACAGATACGCAGTATTTT. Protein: CASSPLWGGSTDTQYF.

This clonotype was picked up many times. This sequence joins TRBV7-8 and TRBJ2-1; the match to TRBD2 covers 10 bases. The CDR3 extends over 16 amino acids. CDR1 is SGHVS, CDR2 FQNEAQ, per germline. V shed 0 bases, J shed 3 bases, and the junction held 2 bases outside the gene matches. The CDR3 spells CASSLASGGVYNEQFF. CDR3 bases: TGTGCCAGCAGCTTAGCCAGCGGGGGGGTCTACAATGAGCAGTTCTTC.

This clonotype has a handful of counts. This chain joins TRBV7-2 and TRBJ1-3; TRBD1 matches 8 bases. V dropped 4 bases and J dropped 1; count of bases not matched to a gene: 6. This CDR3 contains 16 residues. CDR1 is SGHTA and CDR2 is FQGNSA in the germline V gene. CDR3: CASSSHRTGSGNTIYF. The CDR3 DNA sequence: TGTGCCAGCAGCTCCCACCGGACAGGGTCTGGAAACACCATATATTTT.

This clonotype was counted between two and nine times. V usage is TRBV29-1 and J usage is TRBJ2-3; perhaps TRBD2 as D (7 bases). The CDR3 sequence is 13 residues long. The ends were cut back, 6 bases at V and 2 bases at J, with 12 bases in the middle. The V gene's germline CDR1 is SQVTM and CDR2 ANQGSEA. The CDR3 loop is CSVGGQDTDTQYF. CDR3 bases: TGCAGCGTCGGGGGGCAGGACACAGATACGCAGTATTTT.

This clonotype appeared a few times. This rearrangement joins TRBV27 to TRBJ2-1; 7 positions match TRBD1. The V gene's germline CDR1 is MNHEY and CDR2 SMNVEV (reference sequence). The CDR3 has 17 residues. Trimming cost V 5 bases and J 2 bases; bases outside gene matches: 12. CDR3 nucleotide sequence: TGTGCCAGCAGTGGTCGAGGGGGCGGCCCAACCTACAATGAGCAGTTCTTC. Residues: CASSGRGGGPTYNEQFF.

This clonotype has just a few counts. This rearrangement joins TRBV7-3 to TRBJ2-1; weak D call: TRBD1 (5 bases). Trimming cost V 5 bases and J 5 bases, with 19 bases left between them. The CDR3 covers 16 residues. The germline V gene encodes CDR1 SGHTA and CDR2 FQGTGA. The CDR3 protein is CASSPALLGDNNEQFF. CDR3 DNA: TGTGCCAGCAGCCCCGCCCTTTTAGGGGATAACAATGAGCAGTTCTTC. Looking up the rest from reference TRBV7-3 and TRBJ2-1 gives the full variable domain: GAGVSQTPSNKVTEKGKYVELRCDPISGHTALYWYRQSLGQGPEFLIYFQGTGAADDSGLPNDRFFAVRPEGSVSTLKIQRTERGDSAVYLCASSPALLGDNNEQFFGPGTRLTVL.

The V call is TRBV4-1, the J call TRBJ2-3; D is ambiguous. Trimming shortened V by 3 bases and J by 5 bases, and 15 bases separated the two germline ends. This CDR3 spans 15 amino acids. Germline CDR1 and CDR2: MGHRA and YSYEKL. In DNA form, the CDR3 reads TGCGCCAGCAGCCAGAATGACTGGGTCCGAGATACGCAGTATTTT. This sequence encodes CASSQNDWVRDTQYF.

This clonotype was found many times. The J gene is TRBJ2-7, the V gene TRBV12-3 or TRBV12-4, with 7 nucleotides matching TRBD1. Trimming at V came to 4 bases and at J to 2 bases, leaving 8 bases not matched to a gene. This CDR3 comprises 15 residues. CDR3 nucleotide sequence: TGTGCCAGCAGTTGGAACAGGGGAGAAACCTACGAGCAGTACGTC. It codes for CASSWNRGETYEQYV.

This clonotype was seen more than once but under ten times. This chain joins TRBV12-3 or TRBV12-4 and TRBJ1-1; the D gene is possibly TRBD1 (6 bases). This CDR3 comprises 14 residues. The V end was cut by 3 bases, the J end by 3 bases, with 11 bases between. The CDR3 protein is CASSFYRVHTEAFF. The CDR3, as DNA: TGTGCCAGCAGTTTTTACAGGGTCCACACTGAAGCTTTCTTT.

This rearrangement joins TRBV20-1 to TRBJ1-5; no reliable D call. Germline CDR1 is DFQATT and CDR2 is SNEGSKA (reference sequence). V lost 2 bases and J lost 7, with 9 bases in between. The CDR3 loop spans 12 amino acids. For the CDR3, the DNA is TGCAGTGCTAGAAGCGGTTACCAGCCCCAGCATTTT. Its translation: CSARSGYQPQHF.

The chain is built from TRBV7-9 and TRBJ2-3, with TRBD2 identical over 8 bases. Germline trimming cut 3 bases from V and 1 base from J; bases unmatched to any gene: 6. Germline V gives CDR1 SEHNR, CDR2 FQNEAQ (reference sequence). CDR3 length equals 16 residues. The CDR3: CASSLVVGGGTDTQYF. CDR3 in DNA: TGTGCCAGCAGCTTGGTCGTCGGGGGGGGCACAGATACGCAGTATTTT.

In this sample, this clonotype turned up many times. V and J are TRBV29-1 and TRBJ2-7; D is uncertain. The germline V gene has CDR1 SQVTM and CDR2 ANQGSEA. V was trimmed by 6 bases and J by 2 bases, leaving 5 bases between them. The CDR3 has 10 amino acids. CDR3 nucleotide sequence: TGCAGCGTGGGGACCTACGAGCAGTACTTC. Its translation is CSVGTYEQYF.

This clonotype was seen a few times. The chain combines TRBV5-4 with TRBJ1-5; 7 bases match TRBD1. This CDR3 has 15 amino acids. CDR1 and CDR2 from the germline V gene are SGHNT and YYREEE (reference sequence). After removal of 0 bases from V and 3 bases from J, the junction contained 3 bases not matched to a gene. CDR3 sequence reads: CASSLGQGDNQPQHF. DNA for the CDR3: TGTGCCAGCAGCTTGGGTCAGGGGGACAATCAGCCCCAGCATTTT.

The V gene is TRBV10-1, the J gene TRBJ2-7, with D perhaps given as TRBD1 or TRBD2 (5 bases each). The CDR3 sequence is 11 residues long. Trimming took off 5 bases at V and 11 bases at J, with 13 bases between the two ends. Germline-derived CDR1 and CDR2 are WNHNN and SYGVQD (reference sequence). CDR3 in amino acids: CASSKGRWKYV. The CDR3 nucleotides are TGCGCCAGCAGTAAGGGACGGTGGAAGTACGTC.

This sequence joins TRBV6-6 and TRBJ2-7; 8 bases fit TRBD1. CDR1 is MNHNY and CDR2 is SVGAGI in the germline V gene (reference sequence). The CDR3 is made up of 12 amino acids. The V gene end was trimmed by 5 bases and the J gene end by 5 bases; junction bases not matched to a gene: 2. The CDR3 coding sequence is TGTGCCAGCAGTACAGGGGGTAACGAGCAGTACGTC. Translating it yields CASSTGGNEQYV.

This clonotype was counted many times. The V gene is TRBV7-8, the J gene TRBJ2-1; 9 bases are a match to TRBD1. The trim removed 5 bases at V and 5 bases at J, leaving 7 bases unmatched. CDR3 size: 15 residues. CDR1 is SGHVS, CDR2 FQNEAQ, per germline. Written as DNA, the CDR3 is TGTGCCAGCAGCATCTCGCGGACAGGGGACAATGAGCAGTTCTTC. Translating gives CASSISRTGDNEQFF.

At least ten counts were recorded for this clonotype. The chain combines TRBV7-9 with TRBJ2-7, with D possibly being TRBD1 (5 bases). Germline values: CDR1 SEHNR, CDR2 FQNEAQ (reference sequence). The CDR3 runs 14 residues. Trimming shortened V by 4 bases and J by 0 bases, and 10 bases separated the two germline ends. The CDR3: CASSSQVTSYEQYV. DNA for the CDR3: TGTGCCAGCAGCTCACAGGTAACCTCCTACGAGCAGTACGTC.

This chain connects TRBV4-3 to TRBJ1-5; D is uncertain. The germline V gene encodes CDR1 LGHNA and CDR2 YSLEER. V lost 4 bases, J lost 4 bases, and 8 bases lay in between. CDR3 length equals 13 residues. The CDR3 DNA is TGCGCCAGCAGCCGGTCCCCAAATCAGCCCCAGCATTTT. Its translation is CASSRSPNQPQHF.

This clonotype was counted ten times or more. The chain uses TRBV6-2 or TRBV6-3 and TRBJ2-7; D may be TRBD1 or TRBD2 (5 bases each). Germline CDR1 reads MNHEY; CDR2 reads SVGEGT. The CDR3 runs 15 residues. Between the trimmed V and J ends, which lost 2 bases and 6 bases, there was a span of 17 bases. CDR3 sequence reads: CASSYIGAGAREQYF. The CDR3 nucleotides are TGTGCCAGCAGTTACATCGGGGCTGGGGCTCGCGAGCAGTACTTC.

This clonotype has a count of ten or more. CDR3 sequence (DNA): TGTGCCAGCAGACTCTTACAGGGGATCACTGAAGCTTTCTTT. It translates to CASRLLQGITEAFF. V usage is TRBV6-5 and J usage is TRBJ1-1; 7 bases line up with TRBD1. The CDR3 extends over 14 amino acids. With 6 bases clipped from V and 4 bases from J, the junction kept 8 bases outside the gene matches. Germline loops: CDR1 MNHEY, CDR2 SVGAGI.

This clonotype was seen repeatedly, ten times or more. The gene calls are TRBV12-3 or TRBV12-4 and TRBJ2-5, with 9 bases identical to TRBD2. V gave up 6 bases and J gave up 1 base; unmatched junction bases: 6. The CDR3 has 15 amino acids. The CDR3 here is CASRVSGGVQETQYF. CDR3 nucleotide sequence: TGTGCCAGCAGGGTTAGCGGGGGAGTCCAAGAGACCCAGTACTTC.